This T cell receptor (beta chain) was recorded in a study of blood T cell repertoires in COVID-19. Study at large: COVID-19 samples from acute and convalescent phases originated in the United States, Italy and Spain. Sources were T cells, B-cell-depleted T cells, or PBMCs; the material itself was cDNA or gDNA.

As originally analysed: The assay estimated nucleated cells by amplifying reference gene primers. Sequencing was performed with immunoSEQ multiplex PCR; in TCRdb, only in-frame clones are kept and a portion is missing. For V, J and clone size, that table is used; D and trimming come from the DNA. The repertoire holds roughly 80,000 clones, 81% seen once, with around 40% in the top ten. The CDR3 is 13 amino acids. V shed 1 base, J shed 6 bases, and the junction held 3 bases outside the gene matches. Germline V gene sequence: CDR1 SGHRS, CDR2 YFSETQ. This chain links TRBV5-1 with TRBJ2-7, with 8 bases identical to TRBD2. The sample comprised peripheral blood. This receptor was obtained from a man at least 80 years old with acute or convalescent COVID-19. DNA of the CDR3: TGCGCCAGCAGCTTGACTAGCGGACCCGAGCAGTACTTC. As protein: CASSLTSGPEQYF.